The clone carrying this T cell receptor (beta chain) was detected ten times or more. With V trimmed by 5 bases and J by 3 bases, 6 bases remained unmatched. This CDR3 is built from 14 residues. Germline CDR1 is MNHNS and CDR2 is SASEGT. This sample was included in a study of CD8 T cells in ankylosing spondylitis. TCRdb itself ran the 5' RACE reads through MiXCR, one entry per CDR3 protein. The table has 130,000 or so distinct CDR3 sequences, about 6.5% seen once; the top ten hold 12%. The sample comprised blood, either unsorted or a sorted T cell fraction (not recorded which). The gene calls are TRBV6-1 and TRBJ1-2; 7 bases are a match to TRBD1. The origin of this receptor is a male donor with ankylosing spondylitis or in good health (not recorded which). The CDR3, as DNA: TGTGCCAGCAGTCCAACAGGGGATTACTATGGCTACACCTTC. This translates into CASSPTGDYYGYTF.